What follows are 23 T cell receptor beta chains derived from one specimen sequenced in a study of T cell repertoires in cytomegalovirus infection. Their cognate antigens are unknown. Each CDR3 protein is one row after TCRdb ran MiXCR on the reads. Counted here are 100,000 to 150,000 distinct CDR3 sequences, more than 20% occurring once; the ten biggest clones make up roughly 35%. Sequencing was performed on PBMCs, sequenced either directly or after in vitro stimulation (not recorded which). The receptor source for this set is a human donor in good health (CMV status not recorded). Some clones in this sample may be carry-over from other donors' samples.

In its sample, this clonotype was seen a few times. This chain uses TRBV2 with TRBJ2-7, with D perhaps matching TRBD1 (6 bases). The V end lost 3 bases, the J end lost 5 bases, and 29 bases lay between the germline ends. The CDR3 is 19 residues long. Germline values: CDR1 SNHLY, CDR2 FYNNEI. The CDR3 reads CASSEGAGDASSNGDEQYV. The CDR3 region has the DNA TGTGCCAGCAGTGAGGGGGCAGGGGACGCCTCATCAAATGGCGACGAGCAGTACGTC.

The chain employs TRBV11-3 and TRBJ1-1; D call uncertain. In germline, CDR1 is SGHNT, CDR2 YENEEA. Trimming took off 8 bases at V and 1 base at J, with 8 bases between the two ends. CDR3 length equals 12 residues. The CDR3 protein is CASSSTNTEAFF. The CDR3 coding sequence is TGTGCCAGCTCTAGCACGAACACTGAAGCTTTCTTT.

J is TRBJ1-1 and V is TRBV5-4; D not resolved. V lost 0 bases, J lost 4 bases, and 10 bases lay in between. The CDR3 length is 14 residues. Per germline, CDR1 SGHNT and CDR2 YYREEE (reference sequence). The CDR3 bases are TGTGCCAGCAGCTTGGGGGCAGCGGGCACTGAAGCTTTCTTT. Encoded protein: CASSLGAAGTEAFF.

There are many counts of this clonotype. The CDR3 protein is CASSLASDSGANVLTF. The CDR3 region has the DNA TGTGCCAGCAGCTTGGCCTCGGACTCTGGGGCCAACGTCCTGACTTTC. J is TRBJ2-6 and V is TRBV7-2; D unresolved. The CDR3 is 16 residues long. V dropped 3 bases and J dropped 0 bases, with 9 bases sitting between them. Germline lookup yields CDR1 SGHTA and CDR2 FQGNSA.

V usage is TRBV20-1 and J usage is TRBJ2-2; the D is unclear. CDR3 length equals 14 residues. The germline CDR1 and CDR2 sequences are DFQATT and SNEGSKA (reference sequence). V gave up 3 bases and J gave up 0 bases, with 8 bases separating them. The DNA for the CDR3 is TGCAGTGCTAGGCATAATGCGAACACCGGGGAGCTGTTTTTT. Protein: CSARHNANTGELFF.

This clonotype was detected ten times or more. V usage is TRBV7-2 and J usage is TRBJ1-2; D possibly corresponds to TRBD1 (5 bases). The CDR3 totals 12 residues. Per the germline V gene, CDR1 is SGHTA and CDR2 is FQGNSA. The V end was cut by 0 bases, the J end by 8 bases, with 7 bases between. The CDR3 here is CASSLARDGYTF. The CDR3 bases are TGTGCCAGCAGCTTAGCGAGGGACGGCTACACCTTC.

A few counts support this clonotype. The chain uses TRBV27 and TRBJ1-2; 10 bases agree with TRBD1. There are 16 residues in the CDR3. The V gene's germline CDR1 is MNHEY and CDR2 SMNVEV (reference sequence). The ends lost 5 bases at V and 6 bases at J; junction bases unmatched: 12. The CDR3 loop is CASSNRPGQGSDGYTF. CDR3 nucleotides: TGTGCCAGCAGTAACCGCCCGGGACAGGGGTCCGATGGCTACACCTTC.

This chain uses TRBV29-1 with TRBJ2-7, with a weak D call TRBD2 (5 bases). There are 17 residues in the CDR3. Trimming cost V 0 bases and J 7 bases, with 25 bases left between them. CDR1 is SQVTM, CDR2 ANQGSEA, per germline. For the CDR3, the DNA is TGCAGCGTTGAAGAATCCGGCCCAGTTGGGTCTGGGAGTGAGCAGTACGTC. Translating gives CSVEESGPVGSGSEQYV.

Only a few counts were recorded for this clonotype. V usage is TRBV4-2 and J usage is TRBJ1-2; 10 nucleotides line up with TRBD1. Germline V CDR1 and CDR2: LGHNA, YNFKEQ. The CDR3 covers 16 residues. V was clipped by 3 bases and J by 3 bases; unmatched bases: 7. The CDR3 DNA sequence: TGTGCCAGCAGCCATATTGGACAGGGGGTCGACTATGGCTACACCTTC. This sequence encodes CASSHIGQGVDYGYTF.

This clonotype was counted at least ten times. The rearrangement uses TRBV7-9 and TRBJ2-6, with D possibly being TRBD1 or TRBD2 (6 bases each). The germline CDR1 and CDR2 sequences are SEHNR and FQNEAQ (reference sequence). V lost 5 bases, J lost 0 bases, and 17 bases lay in between. The CDR3 is 18 residues long. CDR3 sequence: CASSPRGQTYSGANVLTF. The CDR3 DNA reads as TGTGCCAGCAGCCCCCGGGGGCAGACCTACTCTGGGGCCAACGTCCTGACTTTC.

The chain has TRBV9 and TRBJ2-5, with 10 bases lining up with TRBD1. With 3 bases clipped from V and 5 bases from J, the junction kept 7 bases outside the gene matches. The CDR3 length is 15 residues. Looked up from germline, CDR1 is SGDLS and CDR2 is YYNGEE. The chain's CDR3 is CASSGGTGAAETQYF. CDR3 bases: TGTGCCAGCAGCGGGGGGACAGGGGCAGCGGAGACCCAGTACTTC.

This clonotype was recorded a few times. CDR3 amino acids: CASIGAMNTEAFF. The CDR3 region has the DNA TGTGCCAGCATCGGGGCAATGAACACTGAAGCTTTCTTT. The chain combines TRBV2 with TRBJ1-1, with D perhaps matching TRBD1 (5 bases). Trimming took off 7 bases at V and 0 bases at J, with 9 bases between the two ends. The CDR3 totals 13 residues. Germline values: CDR1 SNHLY, CDR2 FYNNEI.

This clonotype was detected ten times or more. V and J are TRBV7-2 and TRBJ1-1; a weak D match, TRBD1 (5 bases). V gave up 5 bases and J gave up 5 bases, with 24 bases separating them. The CDR3 extends over 17 amino acids. Germline CDR1 SGHTA, CDR2 FQGNSA. In DNA, the CDR3 is TGTGCCAGCAGCCGTGCGCCCGGTTCAGGGATCGGGACTGAAGCTTTCTTT. It specifies CASSRAPGSGIGTEAFF.

This chain joins TRBV6-5 and TRBJ2-7, with D possibly being TRBD2 (7 bases). The V and J ends lost 0 bases and 0 bases respectively, with 12 bases between them. The CDR3 consists of 16 residues. CDR1 is MNHEY, CDR2 SVGAGI, per germline. The CDR3 DNA sequence: TGTGCCAGCAGTTACTCGGGGGGGCGTGGCTCCTACGAGCAGTACTTC. It translates to CASSYSGGRGSYEQYF.

This clonotype was recorded a few times. The V call is TRBV5-1, the J call TRBJ2-5; 8 bases fit TRBD2. Trimming removed 7 bases from V and 4 bases from J; junction bases left unmatched: 15. CDR3 size: 16 residues. The germline CDR1 and CDR2 sequences are SGHRS and YFSETQ. The CDR3 bases are TGCGCCAGCCACCATCCGGGACTAGGCGGGGGAGAGACCCAGTACTTC. Its protein product is CASHHPGLGGGETQYF.

This clonotype was picked up one time. The chain links TRBV12-3 or TRBV12-4 to TRBJ2-7; 8 bases map to TRBD2. J lost 0 bases, V lost 6 bases, and 4 bases had no gene match. The CDR3 spans 14 residues. The CDR3 loop is CASSRSGGSYEQYF. The CDR3 DNA sequence: TGTGCCAGCAGCCGAAGCGGGGGCTCCTACGAGCAGTACTTC.

The V gene is TRBV5-4, the J gene TRBJ2-7; D may be TRBD2 (5 bases). This CDR3 has 13 residues. The V and J ends lost 2 bases and 2 bases respectively, with 8 bases between them. Germline V gives CDR1 SGHNT, CDR2 YYREEE (reference sequence). CDR3 in amino acids: CASSFPGTYEQYV. The DNA of the CDR3 is TGTGCCAGCAGCTTCCCGGGGACCTACGAGCAGTACGTC.

The chain employs TRBV6-5 and TRBJ1-1, with D tentatively TRBD1 (6 bases). The CDR3 covers 16 residues. The V end was cut by 0 bases, the J end by 3 bases, with 14 bases between. Germline values: CDR1 MNHEY, CDR2 SVGAGI. As DNA, the CDR3 is TGTGCCAGCAGTTACTCTGGGGGCGCGGTGGACACTGAAGCTTTCTTT. It specifies CASSYSGGAVDTEAFF.

CDR3: CSVNSGAYNEQFF. CDR3 nucleotide sequence: TGCAGCGTCAATAGCGGGGCGTACAATGAGCAGTTCTTC. The genes are TRBV29-1 and TRBJ2-1; 8 bases line up with TRBD2. V lost 6 bases and J lost 4; bases outside the gene matches: 5. The CDR3 sequence is 13 residues long. Per the germline V gene, CDR1 is SQVTM and CDR2 is ANQGSEA.

Ten or more counts support this clonotype. The V call is TRBV7-2, the J call TRBJ2-2; the D gene is possibly TRBD2 (5 bases). Germline CDR1 SGHTA, CDR2 FQGNSA. This CDR3 comprises 17 residues. V lost 1 base to trimming and J lost 0 bases, with 12 bases between them. CDR3: CASSLGLQRPNTGELFF. CDR3 DNA sequence: TGTGCCAGCAGCTTAGGGTTGCAGCGGCCGAACACCGGGGAGCTGTTTTTT.

This clonotype was seen more than once but under ten times. The rearrangement links TRBV11-2 to TRBJ2-3, with no clear D. There are 11 residues in the CDR3. Trimming removed 6 bases from V and 8 bases from J, with 9 bases in between. Per germline, CDR1 SGHAT and CDR2 FQNNGV. CDR3 sequence reads: CASSLGFTQYF. The CDR3 nucleotides read TGTGCCAGCAGTCTAGGTTTTACGCAGTATTTT.

For this clonotype: One end of the junction fails to match germline, which may point to a read error. This chain uses TRBV18 with TRBJ2-2, with D possibly being TRBD1 (5 bases). The germline V gene encodes CDR1 KGHSH and CDR2 LQKENI. The CDR3 is 16 amino acids. This CDR3 reads CAGSPPGQGNTGELFF. The CDR3 DNA follows: TGTGCCGGCTCACCACCCGGCCAGGGCAACACCGGGGAGCTGTTTTTT.

The chain has TRBV4-1 and TRBJ2-5; D remains ambiguous. Trimming stripped 0 bases from V and 5 bases from J, with 10 bases between. This CDR3 spans 14 amino acids. Germline V gives CDR1 MGHRA, CDR2 YSYEKL. CDR3 residues: CASSQDAERETQYF. The CDR3 DNA is TGCGCCAGCAGCCAAGACGCAGAGAGGGAGACCCAGTACTTC.